This is a list of T cell receptor beta chains from one sample in a study of CD8+CD57+ T cells in acquired aplastic anemia. MiXCR was run by TCRdb on the reads, yielding one entry per CDR3 protein. Of 190,000 or so distinct CDR3 sequences listed, about half are singletons. The sample taken for sequencing was sorted CD4+, CD8+, or CD8+CD57+ T cells (not recorded which) from PBMCs. Every receptor here comes from a human donor with aplastic anemia. The CDR3 runs from the conserved cysteine through the conserved F or W. Each record gives: V gene, clone size, J gene, D gene, CDR3 DNA, CDR3 protein. A D gene is named only where the DNA matches it firmly. Only some rows state a clone size, as once, few, many or a class for expanded clones.

TRBV25-1	once	TRBJ1-3	TRBD1	TGTGCCACCCGACAGGGGTCGAACACCATATATTTT	CATRQGSNTIYF
TRBV7-2	many	TRBJ1-2	TRBD1	TGTGCCAGCAGCTTAGACAGGGGGGTTTCTGGCTACACCTTC	CASSLDRGVSGYTF
TRBV5-1	.	TRBJ2-7	TRBD1	TGCGCCAGCAGCTTGGGGGACAGGCCGGGGGACGAGCAGTACTTC	CASSLGDRPGDEQYF
TRBV19	.	TRBJ1-1	TRBD1	TGTGCCAGTAGTCAACAGGGGGGGAACACTGAAGCTTTCTTT	CASSQQGGNTEAFF
TRBV19	.	TRBJ2-2	TRBD1	TGTGCCAGTAGTAAACGACAGGGAAGCACCGGGGAGCTGTTTTTT	CASSKRQGSTGELFF
TRBV11-2	few	TRBJ2-1	.	TGTGCCAGCAGCTTAGGCGGGAAATACAATGAGCAGTTCTTC	CASSLGGKYNEQFF
TRBV29-1	.	TRBJ1-2	TRBD1	TGCAGCGGCGAAGGTCCGGGACAGGGGGCGAGTGGCTACACCTTC	CSGEGPGQGASGYTF
TRBV5-1	many	TRBJ1-5	.	TGCGCCAGCAGCTTAAACAGTAGAGACGATCAGCCCCAGCATTTT	CASSLNSRDDQPQHF
TRBV30	.	TRBJ1-5	TRBD1	TGTGCCTGGAGTGTACCTGATGGGACAGGTTATCAGCCCCAGCATTTT	CAWSVPDGTGYQPQHF
TRBV6-1	many	TRBJ2-7	.	TGTGCCAGCAGCCGCGCGTCGCAGACTCGCTCCTACGAGCAGTACTTC	CASSRASQTRSYEQYF
TRBV10-1	.	TRBJ2-7	.	TGCGCCAGCAGTGAGCAAGCTCCCCCTCTCGAGCAGTACTTC	CASSEQAPPLEQYF
TRBV5-8	many	TRBJ2-1	.	TGTGCCAGCAGCTTAACGGGTGGAGGGAATGAGCAGTTCTTC	CASSLTGGGNEQFF
TRBV11-1	many	TRBJ2-1	.	TGTGCCAGCAGCTTATCAGGGTCAGTAGCGGCCCCCTACAATGAGCAGTTCTTC	CASSLSGSVAAPYNEQFF
TRBV7-3	.	TRBJ1-6	.	TGTGCCAGCAGCTTCGAGTGGAATTCACCCCTCCACTTT	CASSFEWNSPLHF
TRBV2	.	TRBJ2-7	.	TGTGCCAGCAGTGAGGACAGACCCTACGAGCAGTACTTC	CASSEDRPYEQYF
TRBV19	.	TRBJ1-5	.	TGTGCCAGTAGTATGAGGAGACAATGGGGACAGCCCCAGCATTTT	CASSMRRQWGQPQHF
TRBV20-1	.	TRBJ2-7	.	TGCAGTGCTAGAGACGCAAGCGAGCAGTACTTC	CSARDASEQYF
TRBV7-3	.	TRBJ2-7	TRBD2	TGTGCCAGCAGCTTGGGGACTAGCGGGGGACGCTCCTACGAGCAGTACTTC	CASSLGTSGGRSYEQYF
TRBV12-3/TRBV12-4	many	TRBJ1-2	TRBD1	TGTGCCAGCACCGGACAGGCCCAGGGCTACACCTTC	CASTGQAQGYTF
TRBV7-9	many	TRBJ2-7	TRBD2	TGTGCCAGCAGCTTAGCGGGACTAGCGGGAGGACAGTACTTC	CASSLAGLAGGQYF
TRBV24-1	.	TRBJ2-7	.	TGTGCCACCAGTGATCCGGGGACTCTCGGGGGAGAGCAGTACTTC	CATSDPGTLGGEQYF
TRBV19	few	TRBJ2-2	TRBD1	TGTGCCAGTAGTGCGCCCGGGACAGAGACGTTGTTTTTT	CASSAPGTETLFF
TRBV11-1	.	TRBJ2-3	.	TGTGCCAGCAGCTTTGAGGGGGTTCCTAGCACAGATACGCAGTATTTT	CASSFEGVPSTDTQYF
TRBV20-1	.	TRBJ2-7	.	TGCAGTGCCCTACGGACGGCCTACGAGCAGTACTTC	CSALRTAYEQYF
TRBV19	few	TRBJ2-7	.	TGTGCCAGTAGTATCTCCGACAGTTTACTTTACGAGCAGTACTTC	CASSISDSLLYEQYF
TRBV2	.	TRBJ2-3	.	TGTGCCAGCAGTGAGGCGACAGATACGCAGTATTTT	CASSEATDTQYF
TRBV20-1	.	TRBJ1-2	.	TGCAGTGCGGAAACGGGGGGGTTTGGCTACACCTTC	CSAETGGFGYTF
TRBV18	.	TRBJ1-5	TRBD1	TGTGCCAGCTCACCCAAGACAGGGGGCAATCAGCCCCAGCATTTT	CASSPKTGGNQPQHF
TRBV20-1	once	TRBJ2-5	TRBD1	TGCAGTGCTGGGACAGTGCAAGAGACCCAGTACTTC	CSAGTVQETQYF
TRBV19	once	TRBJ2-7	.	TGTGCCAGTAGTATCAGGACGACTCTACGAGTCTACTTC	CASSIRTTLRVYF
TRBV5-1	many	TRBJ2-2	.	TGCGCCAGCAGCTTGGCCGGAAACACCGGGGAGCTGTTTTTT	CASSLAGNTGELFF
TRBV11-1	.	TRBJ2-1	TRBD1	TGTGCCAGCAGCTTACCCAGGGGGTATCCCTACAATGAGCAGTTCTTC	CASSLPRGYPYNEQFF
TRBV7-8	.	TRBJ2-5	TRBD2	TGTGCTAGCGGGGTGGCTAGCGGGGGCCAAGAGACCCAGTACTTC	CASGVASGGQETQYF
TRBV20-1	.	TRBJ2-3	.	TGCAGTGCTAGGGAACGGGGCACAGATACGCAGTATTTT	CSARERGTDTQYF
TRBV11-3	many	TRBJ1-1	.	TGTGCCAGCAGCTTACTTACCCAATACACTGAAGCTTTCTTT	CASSLLTQYTEAFF
TRBV5-1	.	TRBJ1-2	.	TGCGCCAGCAGCTTCGGGCAAACCAACTATGGCTACACCTTC	CASSFGQTNYGYTF
TRBV7-7	.	TRBJ1-1	.	TGTGCTAGCAGCCCCCTGCCGGTGGGGAACACTGAAGCTTTCTTT	CASSPLPVGNTEAFF
TRBV6-1	many	TRBJ1-1	.	TGTGCCAGCAGCTCGTATACTGAAGCTTTCTTT	CASSSYTEAFF